This TCR beta chain was observed in a study of Graves' ophthalmopathy and Graves' hyperthyroidism. This clonotype has ten or more counts. The CDR3 loop spans 14 amino acids. Deletions cut 9 bases from V and 5 bases from J, with 16 bases between. Germline V gene lookup returns CDR1 SGHTA and CDR2 FQGNSA. Certain patients were not enrolled. These were patients with other autoimmune diseases, uncontrolled infections, pregnancy or lactation. Each diagnosis was determined on the basis of clinical symptoms, serum thyroxine, TRAb, thyroid ultrasound and orbital computed tomography. PBMCs came from approximately 10 ml of fresh peripheral blood. Amplification targeted the TCR beta CDR3 regions, with RNA transcripts as the source material. In the first round, RT-PCR was carried out with HTBI primers, and a multiplex PCR formed the second round. TCRdb re-called the multiplex PCR reads with MiXCR, one entry per CDR3 protein. The sample contains a few hundred thousand distinct CDR3 sequences, 17% of which appear only once.

Sample: peripheral blood. The sequence came from an adult man with Graves' ophthalmopathy. The V and J genes are TRBV7-2 and TRBJ2-2, with a possible D match to TRBD2 (7 bases). The CDR3 reads CASWGGQGTGELFF. Here the CDR3 DNA reads TGTGCCAGTTGGGGGGGGCAGGGGACCGGGGAGCTGTTTTTT.